This T cell receptor (beta chain) was sequenced for a study of cytomegalovirus exposure and HLA in healthy donors. Worth noting for this clone: What it binds is not known.

Whole-study findings and limits: Earlier results showed most TCR beta V segments being productive about 87% or about 30% of the time. Cytomegalovirus association was listed for 150 or so TCR beta chains.

The PCR ran on 60 Vbeta and 13 Jbeta primers. Libraries were prepared by immunoSEQ multiplex PCR; TCRdb keeps only in-frame clonotypes and omits some of them. The sample gives 110,000 or so clones, approximately 82% of which show up once; around 8.5% is in the top ten. V dropped 6 bases and J dropped 1; count of bases not matched to a gene: 10. The CDR3 length is 17 residues. The germline CDR1 and CDR2 sequences are LNHDA and SQIVND (reference sequence). V usage is TRBV19 and J usage is TRBJ2-3; 10 bases are a match to TRBD2. The sequencing sample was made of PBMCs. This sequence was found in a man aged 35-49 years in good health and CMV-seropositive. CDR3 residues: CASRSNFLAGGTDTQYF. CDR3 DNA: TGTGCCAGTAGATCCAATTTCCTAGCGGGAGGCACAGATACGCAGTATTTT.